The 26 T cell receptor beta chains reported below all come from one sample, sequenced in a study of vaccination effects on CD4 cells after COVID-19. The table came from immunoSEQ multiplex PCR; TCRdb's copy has only in-frame clones and leaves some out. Here the sample spans roughly 50,000 clones, 75% to 85% being singletons. Antigen specificity for these receptors is unknown. ViraFEST used viral peptide pools to expand antigen-specific CD4+ T cells before sequencing. Scientists isolated CD4+ T cells after a roughly 10-day culture period ended. Recipients of the vaccine had no prior SARS-CoV-2 infection and negative nucleocapsid antibodies. Specimen: CD4+ T cells from PBMCs cultured with HCoV-OC43 spike peptides, collected before COVID-19 vaccination. Stated subset: HCoV-OC43 spike overlapping peptide pool stimulation. All receptors derive from a human donor who received a COVID-19 vaccine.

V and J are TRBV6-5 and TRBJ1-3, with 10 bases lining up with TRBD1. This CDR3 has 15 amino acids. V lost 6 bases and J lost 3; bases outside the gene matches: 5. The germline V gene has CDR1 MNHEY and CDR2 SVGAGI. CDR3 in DNA: TGTGCCAGCAGGTCGACAGGGGGCATTGGAAACACCATATATTTT. Translating gives CASRSTGGIGNTIYF.

The chain has TRBV4-1 and TRBJ1-4; D remains ambiguous. The V end was cut by 0 bases, the J end by 7 bases, with 15 bases between. Germline loops: CDR1 MGHRA, CDR2 YSYEKL. The CDR3 sequence is 16 residues long. CDR3 loop: CASSQDRPSRGEKLFF. For the CDR3, the DNA is TGCGCCAGCAGCCAAGATCGACCGTCACGGGGTGAAAAACTGTTTTTT.

The chain has TRBV7-9 and TRBJ2-7; weak D call: TRBD1 (5 bases). This CDR3 contains 15 residues. With 5 bases removed from V and 1 base from J, the gap between germline ends came to 15 bases. CDR1 SEHNR and CDR2 FQNEAQ come from the germline V gene (reference sequence). As DNA, the CDR3 is TGTGCCAGCAGCCGTGGGGCCATGACATCCTACGAGCAGTACGTC. Translating gives CASSRGAMTSYEQYV.

This CDR3 is CASSDPRRGQGLSDTQYF. In DNA, the CDR3 is TGTGCCAGCAGCGATCCCCGAAGGGGACAGGGTTTGTCAGATACGCAGTATTTT. V usage is TRBV25-1 and J usage is TRBJ2-3, with 9 bases lining up with TRBD1. J gave up 4 bases and V 6 bases, and 17 bases lay outside the gene matches. Germline V gene data show CDR1 as MGHDK and CDR2 as SYGVNS. The CDR3 extends over 18 amino acids.

The chain employs TRBV5-5 and TRBJ2-4; TRBD1 agrees at 10 bases. Germline V CDR1 and CDR2: SGHKS, YYEKEE (reference sequence). CDR3 size: 17 residues. V lost 4 bases and J lost 2; bases outside the gene matches: 9. The CDR3 region has the DNA TGTGCCAGCAGCGCACCGACAGGGGGCGCGACCAAAAACATTCAGTACTTC. Protein: CASSAPTGGATKNIQYF.

J is TRBJ1-6 and V is TRBV12-5; possibly TRBD1 for D (5 bases). V was cut by 0 bases and J by 7 bases, with 19 bases left in between. The CDR3 is 18 amino acids. Germline V CDR1 and CDR2: LGHNT, FRNRAP. The CDR3 spells CASGLVLGGGSRNSPLHF. DNA for the CDR3: TGTGCTAGTGGTTTGGTTCTCGGGGGAGGCAGCAGGAATTCACCCCTCCACTTT.

The rearrangement links TRBV5-1 to TRBJ2-5; weak D call: TRBD1 (8 bases). Germline CDR1 is SGHRS and CDR2 is YFSETQ. This CDR3 has 18 amino acids. Trimming left V 4 bases short and J 1 base short, with 23 bases between. CDR3 sequence reads: CASSPQDYNRGGQETQYF. CDR3 sequence (DNA): TGCGCCAGCAGCCCGCAGGATTATAACAGGGGGGGCCAAGAGACCCAGTACTTC.

The chain employs TRBV27 and TRBJ1-4; D may be TRBD1 (5 bases). The CDR3 extends over 15 amino acids. Germline lookup yields CDR1 MNHEY and CDR2 SMNVEV (reference sequence). Trimming took 5 bases from V and 2 from J, leaving 12 bases between them. CDR3 coding DNA: TGTGCCAGCAGTGCGCAGGGTTTGACTAATGAAAAACTGTTTTTT. The encoded protein is CASSAQGLTNEKLFF.

The chain uses TRBV5-1 and TRBJ2-2; 9 bases map to TRBD1. Germline CDR1 and CDR2: SGHRS and YFSETQ. The CDR3 extends over 15 amino acids. V trimming: 4 bases; J trimming: 4 bases; junction bases outside the gene matches: 5. CDR3: CASSPGTGSTGELFF. In DNA form, the CDR3 reads TGCGCCAGCAGCCCCGGGACAGGGAGCACCGGGGAGCTGTTTTTT.

The V and J genes are TRBV7-2 and TRBJ2-4; possibly TRBD1 or TRBD2 for D (5 bases each). From germline, CDR1 is SGHTA and CDR2 FQGNSA. CDR3 length: 15 residues. Deletions cut 3 bases from V and 2 bases from J, with 11 bases between. The DNA of the CDR3 is TGTGCCAGCAGCTTCAGGGACGTCCCCAAAAACATTCAGTACTTC. Translation gives CASSFRDVPKNIQYF.

J is TRBJ1-2 and V is TRBV18; TRBD1 is a possible D gene (6 bases). The CDR3 has 13 amino acids. Per germline, CDR1 KGHSH and CDR2 LQKENI. V dropped 4 bases and J dropped 6 bases, with 12 bases sitting between them. The chain's CDR3 is CASSHRDTDGYTF. The CDR3 region has the DNA TGTGCCAGCTCACACCGGGACACTGATGGCTACACCTTC.

V and J are TRBV27 and TRBJ1-5; possibly TRBD1 for D (5 bases). Trimming shortened V by 6 bases and J by 1 base, and 10 bases separated the two germline ends. Germline V gene data show CDR1 as MNHEY and CDR2 as SMNVEV (reference sequence). This CDR3 comprises 14 residues. The CDR3 region is CASSSRDSNQPQHF. DNA of the CDR3: TGTGCCAGCAGCAGCCGGGACAGCAATCAGCCCCAGCATTTT.

The J gene is TRBJ2-4, the V gene TRBV3-1 (or the pseudogene TRBV3-2); 9 nucleotides match TRBD1. V was pared by 4 bases and J by 1 base, with 14 bases of the junction left unmatched. This CDR3 is built from 19 residues. Germline CDR1 and CDR2: LGHDT and YNNKEL (reference sequence). CDR3: CASSPLGQGPSLAKNIQYF. The CDR3 DNA follows: TGTGCCAGCAGCCCACTGGGACAGGGTCCCTCTTTGGCCAAAAACATTCAGTACTTC.

This clone has more than one count but fewer than ten. The chain recombines TRBV10-1 with TRBJ1-5, with 8 positions matching TRBD1. The length of the CDR3 is 21 residues. Germline V CDR1 and CDR2: WNHNN, SYGVQD (reference sequence). The junction had 23 bases not matched to a gene; V was cut back by 7 bases and J by 0 bases. CDR3 nucleotide sequence: TGCGCCAGCACCTTAACAGTATTTTCCAGGACAGGGACCCTTAGCAATCAGCCCCAGCATTTT. Translation gives CASTLTVFSRTGTLSNQPQHF.

The V and J genes are TRBV6-1 and TRBJ2-7; D is perhaps TRBD2 (7 bases). V was cut by 2 bases and J by 6 bases, with 11 bases left in between. In germline, CDR1 is MNHNS, CDR2 SASEGT. There are 13 residues in the CDR3. The CDR3 loop reads CASSEYGGREQYV. CDR3 nucleotides: TGTGCCAGCAGTGAATACGGGGGGCGCGAGCAGTACGTC.

This clone showed up just a few times. The V gene is TRBV19, the J gene TRBJ2-6; 9 bases are a match to TRBD1. This CDR3 is 16 amino acids long. The germline V gene encodes CDR1 LNHDA and CDR2 SQIVND (reference sequence). The trim removed 8 bases at V and 2 bases at J, leaving 7 bases unmatched. CDR3 sequence reads: CASADRGGAGANVLTF. As DNA, the CDR3 is TGTGCCAGTGCGGACAGGGGAGGGGCTGGGGCCAACGTCCTGACTTTC.

The CDR3: CASSSRGTLAVKNTGELFF. The CDR3, as DNA: TGTGCCAGCAGCTCAAGGGGTACCCTAGCGGTTAAGAACACCGGGGAGCTGTTTTTT. V gene TRBV7-2 combines with J gene TRBJ2-2; 7 bases are a match to TRBD2. The J segment lost 1 base and the V segment lost 4 bases, leaving 15 bases of the junction unmatched. CDR3 size: 19 residues. The germline gives CDR1 SGHTA, CDR2 FQGNSA.

This clone is labeled medium-sized. The rearrangement uses TRBV9 and TRBJ2-5; 9 nucleotides line up with TRBD1. After removal of 6 bases from V and 5 bases from J, the junction contained 8 bases not matched to a gene. The CDR3 length is 14 residues. CDR1 is SGDLS and CDR2 is YYNGEE in the germline V gene. Here the CDR3 DNA reads TGTGCCAGCACCATGGGACAGGGCGGGGAGACCCAGTACTTC. This translates into CASTMGQGGETQYF.

The chain has TRBV30 and TRBJ1-1; D may be TRBD1 (5 bases). Germline-derived CDR1 and CDR2 are GTSNPN and SVGIG (reference sequence). Trimming removed 5 bases from V and 1 base from J, with 8 bases in between. The CDR3 consists of 12 residues. Written as DNA, the CDR3 is TGTGCCTGGGGGGGGAGGAACACTGAAGCTTTCTTT. Translation gives CAWGGRNTEAFF.

The count of this clone is one. V is TRBV7-9 and J is TRBJ2-2; 8 bases line up with TRBD2. This CDR3 is built from 15 residues. The germline V gene encodes CDR1 SEHNR and CDR2 FQNEAQ (reference sequence). With 1 base clipped from V and 5 bases from J, the junction kept 3 bases outside the gene matches. The CDR3 here is CASSLGASGTGELFF. Written as DNA, the CDR3 is TGTGCCAGCAGCTTAGGCGCTAGCGGGACCGGGGAGCTGTTTTTT.

This clone has only one observation. The chain has TRBV20-1 and TRBJ2-1; no reliable D call. Looked up from germline, CDR1 is DFQATT and CDR2 is SNEGSKA (reference sequence). Deletions cut 6 bases from V and 10 bases from J, with 13 bases between. CDR3 size: 11 residues. CDR3 in amino acids: CSASPGKEQFF. CDR3 DNA: TGCAGTGCATCTCCAGGTAAAGAGCAGTTCTTC.

J is TRBJ2-3 and V is TRBV5-1; D not resolved. CDR3 length: 14 residues. In germline, CDR1 is SGHRS, CDR2 YFSETQ. V lost 1 base and J 5 bases, leaving 11 bases between the germline ends. The CDR3 nucleotides are TGCGCCAGCAGCTTGTCCCTTCAAAGAGATACGCAGTATTTT. Translation gives CASSLSLQRDTQYF.

CDR3 in amino acids: CASSYGTSGISKTLNNEQFF. The CDR3 region has the DNA TGTGCCAGCAGCTACGGGACTAGCGGGATTAGTAAAACATTAAACAATGAGCAGTTCTTC. V gene TRBV11-3 combines with J gene TRBJ2-1; 13 nucleotides match TRBD2. Germline loops: CDR1 SGHNT, CDR2 YENEEA. The ends lost 4 bases at V and 5 bases at J; junction bases unmatched: 17. The CDR3 is made up of 20 amino acids.

The chain carries TRBV5-8 and TRBJ2-3; possible D gene TRBD2, 5 bases. This CDR3 has 16 residues. Germline lookup yields CDR1 SGHTS and CDR2 YDEGEE. The V gene lost 7 bases and the J gene lost 0 bases, with 18 bases spanning the gap. The CDR3 protein is CASPSRFRTSTDTQYF. For the CDR3, the DNA is TGTGCCAGCCCCTCCCGATTTCGGACTAGCACAGATACGCAGTATTTT.

The chain recombines TRBV6-5 with TRBJ1-3; 7 bases are shared with TRBD1. J gave up 4 bases and V 8 bases, and 8 bases lay outside the gene matches. The CDR3 is made up of 14 amino acids. Germline V gives CDR1 MNHEY, CDR2 SVGAGI. CDR3 protein: CASSITGVGNTIYF. The CDR3 DNA follows: TGTGCCAGCTCCATCACAGGGGTCGGAAACACCATATATTTT.

The V gene is TRBV18, the J gene TRBJ2-3; D possibly uses TRBD1 or TRBD2 (5 bases each). Germline loops: CDR1 KGHSH, CDR2 LQKENI. The ends were cut back, 3 bases at V and 5 bases at J, with 9 bases in the middle. CDR3 length: 13 residues. DNA for the CDR3: TGTGCCAGCTCACCCGGGGCGGTAGATACGCAGTATTTT. It translates to CASSPGAVDTQYF.